These 10 T cell receptor beta chains came from one sample sequenced in a study of control samples from healthy donors and cancer patients. TCRdb keeps only in-frame clones here, not all; method: immunoSEQ multiplex PCR. The table records just over 150,000 clones, over 85% of them present only once. Sequencing was done on a sample of blood. The receptors here all came from a man in his fifties in good health.

The chain couples TRBV4-2 to TRBJ2-7; 7 nucleotides match TRBD2. V lost 3 bases and J lost 4; bases outside the gene matches: 12. The length of the CDR3 is 16 residues. Germline CDR1 reads LGHNA; CDR2 reads YNFKEQ. The CDR3 region is CASSQRAGDHGYEQYF. CDR3 nucleotides: TGTGCCAGCAGCCAGCGGGCGGGAGATCACGGTTACGAGCAGTACTTC.

CDR3 DNA sequence: TGTGCCACCAGCAGAGTACGGCTAGCGGCACAAGAGACCCAGTACTTC. This translates into CATSRVRLAAQETQYF. The chain couples TRBV15 to TRBJ2-5, with 7 bases aligning to TRBD2. The CDR3 spans 16 residues. The germline CDR1 and CDR2 sequences are LNHNV and YYDKDF (reference sequence). Germline trimming cut 1 base from V and 2 bases from J; bases unmatched to any gene: 7.

The rearrangement uses TRBV6-5 and TRBJ1-5; a possible D gene is TRBD1 (6 bases). The CDR3 is 15 amino acids. Trimming left V 5 bases short and J 0 bases short, with 11 bases between. Germline V gene lookup returns CDR1 MNHEY and CDR2 SVGAGI. The CDR3 DNA follows: TGTGCCAGCAGTCGGGACACCGCTAGCAATCAGCCCCAGCATTTT. Protein product: CASSRDTASNQPQHF.

This sequence joins TRBV7-3 and TRBJ2-7; D gene uncertain. Germline V gene lookup returns CDR1 SGHTA and CDR2 FQGTGA. The V and J ends lost 5 bases and 4 bases respectively, with 9 bases between them. CDR3 length equals 12 residues. The CDR3 region is CASSPDGYEQYF. The CDR3 bases are TGTGCCAGCAGCCCGGACGGGTACGAGCAGTACTTC.

The chain couples TRBV28 to TRBJ1-2; D may be TRBD1 (5 bases). The CDR3 extends over 15 amino acids. CDR1 is MDHEN, CDR2 SYDVKM, per germline. Trimming took 1 base from V and 0 from J, leaving 9 bases between them. CDR3 sequence: CASSLSGPPNYGYTF. The DNA of the CDR3 is TGTGCCAGCAGTTTATCAGGGCCGCCTAACTATGGCTACACCTTC.

This clone was detected a few times. J is TRBJ1-4 and V is TRBV9; D perhaps matches TRBD1 (5 bases). V was shortened by 2 bases and J by 5 bases, with 10 bases between the two germline ends. Germline CDR1 is SGDLS and CDR2 is YYNGEE. The CDR3 totals 14 residues. The CDR3 is CASSVGPSNEKLFF. The DNA of the CDR3 is TGTGCCAGCAGCGTGGGACCCTCGAATGAAAAACTGTTTTTT.

This chain links TRBV5-1 with TRBJ1-1; TRBD1 is a possible D gene (5 bases). The germline V and J ends were trimmed by 3 bases and 4 bases, with 13 bases remaining between them. Germline V gene sequence: CDR1 SGHRS, CDR2 YFSETQ. The CDR3 is made up of 14 amino acids. CDR3: CASSWVGLSTEAFF. CDR3 sequence (DNA): TGCGCCAGCAGCTGGGTGGGGCTAAGCACTGAAGCTTTCTTT.

The J gene is TRBJ2-3, the V gene TRBV10-3, with D possibly matching TRBD2 (5 bases). The CDR3 is made up of 13 amino acids. Germline lookup yields CDR1 ENHRY and CDR2 SYGVKD. With 6 bases removed from V and 5 bases from J, the gap between germline ends came to 12 bases. The CDR3 nucleotides are TGTGCCATCAGAGAGGGAATCGAAGATACGCAGTATTTT. This gives the protein CAIREGIEDTQYF.

This chain connects TRBV9 to TRBJ1-6, with TRBD1 matching over 8 bases. Trimming cost V 3 bases and J 9 bases; bases outside gene matches: 5. In germline, CDR1 is SGDLS, CDR2 YYNGEE. This CDR3 spans 14 amino acids. The CDR3 reads CASSETGGGSPLHF. The DNA for the CDR3 is TGTGCCAGCAGCGAAACAGGGGGAGGTTCACCCCTCCACTTT.

At least ten counts were recorded for this clone. The V call is TRBV4-1, the J call TRBJ1-6; perhaps TRBD1 as D (5 bases). In germline, CDR1 is MGHRA, CDR2 YSYEKL. This CDR3 region has 16 residues. The V and J ends lost 4 bases and 6 bases respectively, with 16 bases between them. The CDR3 nucleotides read TGCGCCAGCAGCCCAATAGGTAGACAGACTAATTCACCCCTCCACTTT. It codes for CASSPIGRQTNSPLHF.